What follows are 14 T cell receptor beta chains derived from one specimen sequenced in a study of vaccination effects on CD4 cells after COVID-19. These receptors are not linked to any known antigen. A roughly 10-day culture period preceded the isolation of CD4+ T cells. Repertoires were generated with immunoSEQ multiplex PCR, while TCRdb's copy carries only in-frame clones and drops some. The sample includes 45,000 to 75,000 clones, approximately 80% of them seen just once. Sequences were derived from CD4+ T cells from PBMCs cultured without peptide, sampled before COVID-19 vaccination. The receptors come from a human donor who received a COVID-19 vaccine.

The V gene is TRBV27, the J gene TRBJ2-2; 7 bases are a match to TRBD1. V gave up 5 bases and J gave up 0 bases; unmatched junction bases: 3. Germline assignment: CDR1 MNHEY and CDR2 SMNVEV (reference sequence). CDR3 length: 15 residues. In DNA form, the CDR3 reads TGTGCCAGCAGTAGGGACAGAGCGAACACCGGGGAGCTGTTTTTT. This codes for CASSRDRANTGELFF.

This clone was picked up a small number of times. The J gene is TRBJ2-1, the V gene TRBV5-1, with D tentatively TRBD1 (6 bases). The germline CDR1 and CDR2 sequences are SGHRS and YFSETQ. V lost 6 bases and J 6 bases, leaving 16 bases between the germline ends. The CDR3 is 14 amino acids. Here the CDR3 DNA reads TGCGCCAGCATACAGGGCCCCCCCGGCAATGAGCAGTTCTTC. Protein product: CASIQGPPGNEQFF.

The chain links TRBV9 to TRBJ1-2; D is unresolved. CDR1 and CDR2 from the germline V gene are SGDLS and YYNGEE. The CDR3 length is 13 residues. Trimming shortened V by 3 bases and J by 7 bases, and 13 bases separated the two germline ends. DNA of the CDR3: TGTGCCAGCAGCGCATCGGACGGGCGTGGCTACACCTTC. Amino acids: CASSASDGRGYTF.

The V gene is TRBV19, the J gene TRBJ1-2; D is undetermined. The germline V and J ends were trimmed by 6 bases and 8 bases, with 19 bases remaining between them. This CDR3 is 14 amino acids long. Per the germline V gene, CDR1 is LNHDA and CDR2 is SQIVND (reference sequence). As DNA, the CDR3 is TGTGCCAGTAGCCTGCACCTTCGAAAGGAGGGCTACACCTTC. It codes for CASSLHLRKEGYTF.

This clone turned up a few times. The chain recombines TRBV5-1 with TRBJ2-5; no firm D call. The length of the CDR3 is 15 residues. Trimming pared 4 bases from V and 1 base from J, leaving 14 bases between. Germline values: CDR1 SGHRS, CDR2 YFSETQ. CDR3 loop: CASSDRLGRQETQYF. CDR3 bases: TGCGCCAGCAGCGACCGTCTCGGTCGCCAAGAGACCCAGTACTTC.

The J gene is TRBJ2-1, the V gene TRBV14, with 8 bases that match TRBD2. This CDR3 has 18 residues. Germline CDR1 reads SGHDN; CDR2 reads FVKESK. V shed 3 bases, J shed 9 bases, and the junction held 19 bases outside the gene matches. DNA of the CDR3: TGTGCCAGCAGCCAGACCCTCCTAGCTAGCGGGCATGGTCGTGAGCAGTTCTTC. Translated: CASSQTLLASGHGREQFF.

V gene TRBV13 combines with J gene TRBJ2-5, with D perhaps matching TRBD1 or TRBD2 (6 bases each). V gave up 1 base and J gave up 6 bases, with 21 bases separating them. There are 17 residues in the CDR3. The germline V gene has CDR1 PRHDT and CDR2 FYEKMQ (reference sequence). CDR3 sequence: CASSLVPGDTDGKTQYF. The CDR3 region has the DNA TGTGCCAGCAGCTTAGTGCCGGGGGACACGGACGGGAAGACCCAGTACTTC.

The V and J genes are TRBV24-1 and TRBJ1-2; the match to TRBD1 covers 7 bases. In germline, CDR1 is KGHDR, CDR2 SFDVKD. Losses at the gene ends were 3 bases for V and 8 bases for J; bases not matched to a gene: 8. The CDR3 is made up of 14 amino acids. The CDR3 nucleotides read TGTGCCACCAGTGATCCAACAGGGGCTGTCGGCTACACCTTC. This encodes CATSDPTGAVGYTF.

V is TRBV6-5 and J is TRBJ2-3, with a possible D match to TRBD1 (6 bases). This CDR3 has 16 amino acids. Germline loops: CDR1 MNHEY, CDR2 SVGAGI. V was pared by 0 bases and J by 3 bases, with 13 bases between. The CDR3: CASSYSRARGTDTQYF. In nucleotides, the CDR3 is TGTGCCAGCAGTTACTCGAGGGCCAGGGGAACAGATACGCAGTATTTT.

The chain uses TRBV29-1 and TRBJ2-3, with a possible D match to TRBD1 (5 bases). The CDR3 is 16 amino acids. V was pared by 5 bases and J by 2 bases, with 20 bases between. Per the germline V gene, CDR1 is SQVTM and CDR2 is ANQGSEA. The CDR3 DNA reads TGCAGCGTTCTAGACCCCGGGTGGGGCAACACAGATACGCAGTATTTT. Encoded protein: CSVLDPGWGNTDTQYF.

CDR3 bases: TGTGCCAGCAGCTCTAGGGCAGCCATTACCAGTTCACCCCTCCACTTT. Translation: CASSSRAAITSSPLHF. The gene calls are TRBV5-6 and TRBJ1-6; no definite D call. The CDR3 is 16 residues long. Between the trimmed V and J ends, which lost 3 bases and 9 bases, there was a span of 19 bases. Per the germline V gene, CDR1 is SGHDT and CDR2 is YYEEEE.

This clone was recorded a few times. The chain joins TRBV6-5 to TRBJ1-3, with D possibly being TRBD1 (5 bases). The CDR3 sequence is 14 residues long. The V end lost 4 bases, the J end lost 3 bases, and 10 bases lay between the germline ends. Germline V gene data show CDR1 as MNHEY and CDR2 as SVGAGI. The CDR3 is CASSSGGFGNTIYF. The CDR3 DNA sequence: TGTGCCAGCAGTTCGGGGGGTTTTGGAAACACCATATATTTT.

This rearrangement joins TRBV2 to TRBJ2-2, with D unclear. The V and J ends lost 5 bases and 4 bases respectively, with 11 bases between them. The CDR3 is made up of 14 amino acids. Germline V gives CDR1 SNHLY, CDR2 FYNNEI. The CDR3, as DNA: TGTGCCAGCAGTTCTGGTCTGAGCACCGGGGAGCTGTTTTTT. It translates to CASSSGLSTGELFF.

This clone was detected a few times. The chain links TRBV6-1 to TRBJ2-3; D gene ambiguous. The germline V gene has CDR1 MNHNS and CDR2 SASEGT. The CDR3 consists of 13 residues. V lost 1 base and J 12 bases, leaving 14 bases between the germline ends. CDR3: CASSEEAALHQYF. The CDR3 coding sequence is TGTGCCAGCAGTGAAGAGGCAGCCTTACACCAGTATTTT.